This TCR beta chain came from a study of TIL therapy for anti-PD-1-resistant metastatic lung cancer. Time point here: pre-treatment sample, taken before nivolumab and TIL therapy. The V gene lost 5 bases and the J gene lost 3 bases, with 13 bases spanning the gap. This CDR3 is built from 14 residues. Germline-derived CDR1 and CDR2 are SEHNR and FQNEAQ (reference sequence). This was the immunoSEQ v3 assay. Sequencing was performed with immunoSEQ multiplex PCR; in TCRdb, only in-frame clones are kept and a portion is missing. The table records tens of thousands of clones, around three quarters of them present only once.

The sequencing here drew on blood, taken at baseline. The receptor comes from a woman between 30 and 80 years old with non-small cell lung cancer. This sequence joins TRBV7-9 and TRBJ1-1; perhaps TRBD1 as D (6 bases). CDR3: CASSPKQGYTEAFF. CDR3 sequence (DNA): TGTGCCAGCAGCCCCAAACAGGGCTACACTGAAGCTTTCTTT.